These 25 T cell receptor beta chains originate from one sample sequenced in a study of blood T cell repertoires in COVID-19 (dated by TCRdb to between 2020 and 2021). Libraries came from the immunoSEQ multiplex PCR assay. TCRdb holds this immuneACCESS table with in-frame rearrangements only. Some clones are missing; in checked studies, unresolved V genes explain under half, and the rest has no known cause. This sample lists over 70,000 clones; around 83% were detected once. The ten largest clonotypes hold roughly 5.6% of the sample. The material sequenced was peripheral blood. Receptors originate from an elderly man with acute or convalescent COVID-19.

The gene calls are TRBV19 and TRBJ2-5; 12 bases match TRBD1. CDR1 is LNHDA and CDR2 is SQIVND in the germline V gene (reference sequence). The CDR3 covers 14 residues. Trimming removed 9 bases from V and 5 bases from J; junction bases left unmatched: 7. The CDR3 DNA reads as TGTGCCAGCAGGGGGACAGGGGGCCGGGAGACCCAGTACTTC. Its protein product is CASRGTGGRETQYF.

The chain has TRBV7-2 and TRBJ1-5, with a possible D match to TRBD1 (6 bases). Per germline, CDR1 SGHTA and CDR2 FQGNSA. V was pared by 6 bases and J by 4 bases, with 16 bases between. The CDR3 consists of 15 residues. The CDR3 nucleotides read TGTGCCAGCAGTTGGGGGGGGCAGGGGAATCAGCCCCAGCATTTT. Translation: CASSWGGQGNQPQHF.

The gene calls are TRBV7-9 and TRBJ1-1, with 10 bases lining up with TRBD1. CDR1 and CDR2 from the germline V gene are SEHNR and FQNEAQ (reference sequence). V lost 1 base, J lost 4 bases, and 6 bases stayed unmatched. The CDR3 consists of 16 residues. The DNA of the CDR3 is TGTGCCAGCAGCTTAGGACAGGGGGCTTTATCCACTGAAGCTTTCTTT. The encoded protein is CASSLGQGALSTEAFF.

Here the CDR3 DNA reads TGTGCCAGCACAGTATCAACTAATGAAAAACTGTTTTTT. Protein sequence: CASTVSTNEKLFF. The V gene is TRBV2, the J gene TRBJ1-4, with no clear D. CDR3 length: 13 residues. V gave up 7 bases and J gave up 0 bases, with 6 bases separating them. CDR1 SNHLY and CDR2 FYNNEI come from the germline V gene.

The rearrangement joins TRBV5-4 to TRBJ2-1, with 10 bases identical to TRBD1. The ends lost 4 bases at V and 4 bases at J; junction bases unmatched: 5. Looked up from germline, CDR1 is SGHNT and CDR2 is YYREEE (reference sequence). This CDR3 comprises 15 residues. Here the CDR3 DNA reads TGTGCCAGCAGCCCCGGGACAGGGGATTACAATGAGCAGTTCTTC. Its protein is CASSPGTGDYNEQFF.

The chain combines TRBV29-1 with TRBJ1-1, with 7 bases matching TRBD1. Losses at the gene ends were 8 bases for V and 1 base for J; bases not matched to a gene: 10. This CDR3 region has 14 residues. Germline CDR1 and CDR2: SQVTM and ANQGSEA. The CDR3 bases are TGCAGCTGGACAGGTGGCGGTAAGAACACTGAAGCTTTCTTT. Protein sequence: CSWTGGGKNTEAFF.

This chain uses TRBV21-1 with TRBJ1-2; no check of the table's D call, TRBD1, against the DNA was made. TRBV21-1 is termed a pseudogene. The CDR3 spans 14 residues. CDR3 nucleotide sequence: TGTGCCAGCAGCCTGGGGGCAGGGGAACTTGGCTACACCTTC. Protein product: CASSLGAGELGYTF.

This clone occurred a few times. The chain joins TRBV3-1 (or the pseudogene TRBV3-2) to TRBJ2-3, with 9 bases identical to TRBD1. Germline V lookup: CDR1 LGHDT, CDR2 YNNKEL (reference sequence). V lost 4 bases, J lost 5 bases, and 4 bases stayed unmatched. The length of the CDR3 is 14 residues. The CDR3 sequence is CASSRQGEKDTQYF. The CDR3 coding sequence is TGTGCCAGCAGCCGACAGGGGGAAAAAGATACGCAGTATTTT.

This chain connects TRBV6-5 to TRBJ1-2; unclear D gene. The CDR3 has 14 residues. Trimming stripped 6 bases from V and 4 bases from J, with 15 bases between. Germline V gives CDR1 MNHEY, CDR2 SVGAGI. CDR3 DNA: TGTGCCAGCAGCCGAGACACTGCCGTCTATGGCTACACCTTC. Its protein is CASSRDTAVYGYTF.

V and J are TRBV28 and TRBJ2-3; D gene ambiguous. In germline, CDR1 is MDHEN, CDR2 SYDVKM. There are 15 residues in the CDR3. With 2 bases removed from V and 0 bases from J, the gap between germline ends came to 9 bases. The CDR3 region is CASSLGQFSTDTQYF. The CDR3 DNA sequence: TGTGCCAGCAGTTTAGGGCAGTTTAGCACAGATACGCAGTATTTT.

The gene calls are TRBV5-1 and TRBJ1-4; D not certain. Germline lookup yields CDR1 SGHRS and CDR2 YFSETQ. Deletions cut 0 bases from V and 8 bases from J, with 8 bases between. This CDR3 is 13 amino acids long. CDR3: CASSLAPPEKLFF. For the CDR3, the DNA is TGCGCCAGCAGCTTGGCCCCTCCCGAAAAACTGTTTTTT.

The chain carries TRBV5-1 and TRBJ1-5; TRBD1 agrees at 9 bases. Germline V gene lookup returns CDR1 SGHRS and CDR2 YFSETQ. Trimming removed 4 bases from V and 5 bases from J; junction bases left unmatched: 7. The CDR3 is 15 amino acids. The CDR3 DNA is TGCGCCAGCAGCGGACAGGACAGGGGTGATCAGCCCCAGCATTTT. It yields the protein CASSGQDRGDQPQHF.

The sample holds one count of this clone. The genes are TRBV9 and TRBJ2-1; 7 nucleotides agree with TRBD1. Trimming took 3 bases from V and 6 from J; bases not matched to a gene: 9. The germline gives CDR1 SGDLS, CDR2 YYNGEE. This CDR3 spans 15 amino acids. The CDR3 DNA is TGTGCCAGCAGCGCGGTCTGGACAGGACTCAATGAGCAGTTCTTC. Translation gives CASSAVWTGLNEQFF.

This clone appeared a few times. The chain recombines TRBV7-2 with TRBJ2-3; 7 positions agree with TRBD2. The J segment lost 8 bases and the V segment lost 2 bases, leaving 7 bases of the junction unmatched. CDR3 length: 14 amino acids. Germline-derived CDR1 and CDR2 are SGHTA and FQGNSA. The CDR3 coding sequence is TGTGCCAGCAGCTTACTAGCGGATCCCGGTACGCAGTATTTT. This translates into CASSLLADPGTQYF.

The rearrangement uses TRBV27 and TRBJ2-1, with D possibly TRBD2 on 5 matching bases. V was clipped by 3 bases and J by 6 bases, with 15 bases between them. CDR3 length: 15 amino acids. The germline V gene has CDR1 MNHEY and CDR2 SMNVEV (reference sequence). CDR3: CASSLTVVRGNEQFF. As DNA, the CDR3 is TGTGCCAGCAGTTTGACGGTCGTACGGGGCAATGAGCAGTTCTTC.

The rearrangement uses TRBV7-2 and TRBJ2-1, with TRBD2 matching over 10 bases. Germline V CDR1 and CDR2: SGHTA, FQGNSA. CDR3 length equals 16 residues. J lost 9 bases, V lost 0 bases, and 8 bases had no gene match. The CDR3 nucleotides read TGTGCCAGCAGCTTAGCTCCGCTAGCGGGAGAAGGTGAGCAGTTCTTC. It is translated as CASSLAPLAGEGEQFF. Drawing the rest from reference TRBV7-2 and TRBJ2-1, the complete variable domain is GAGVSQSPSNKVTEKGKDVELRCDPISGHTALYWYRQSLGQGLEFLIYFQGNSAPDKSGLPSDRFSAERTGGSVSTLTIQRTQQEDSAVYLCASSLAPLAGEGEQFFGPGTRLTVL.

The rearrangement links TRBV10-3 to TRBJ1-1; TRBD1 might be the D (6 bases). Trimming shortened V by 6 bases and J by 7 bases, and 15 bases separated the two germline ends. The CDR3 sequence is 13 residues long. The germline gives CDR1 ENHRY, CDR2 SYGVKD. CDR3 sequence reads: CAISPLGGNEAFF. CDR3 bases: TGTGCCATCAGCCCCCTAGGGGGTAATGAAGCTTTCTTT.

The V call is TRBV27, the J call TRBJ2-3; D is ambiguous. Germline CDR1 is MNHEY and CDR2 is SMNVEV (reference sequence). Deletions cut 5 bases from V and 1 base from J, with 10 bases between. The CDR3 extends over 14 amino acids. The CDR3, as DNA: TGTGCCAGCAGTCTACCCCAAGGCACAGATACGCAGTATTTT. This sequence encodes CASSLPQGTDTQYF.

The chain's CDR3 is CASRSTVSTNEKLFF. The DNA for the CDR3 is TGCGCCAGCAGGAGTACAGTCTCGACTAATGAAAAACTGTTTTTT. The chain couples TRBV5-1 to TRBJ1-4; D call uncertain. Trimming removed 5 bases at V and 2 bases at J, with 13 bases between. The germline CDR1 and CDR2 sequences are SGHRS and YFSETQ. CDR3 length: 15 residues.

The J gene is TRBJ2-3, the V gene TRBV4-2, with TRBD2 matching over 7 bases. The CDR3 length is 16 residues. The germline gives CDR1 LGHNA, CDR2 YNFKEQ. V shed 0 bases and J 0 bases; nucleotides not matched to a gene: 3. CDR3 amino acids: CASSQEGGRSTDTQYF. The CDR3 region has the DNA TGTGCCAGCAGCCAAGAGGGGGGGAGGAGCACAGATACGCAGTATTTT.

V and J are TRBV5-1 and TRBJ2-5; 11 nucleotides match TRBD2. V dropped 4 bases and J dropped 5; count of bases not matched to a gene: 10. CDR1 is SGHRS, CDR2 YFSETQ, per germline. CDR3 size: 16 residues. Here the CDR3 reads CASSGRSGRAAETQYF. The CDR3 DNA is TGCGCCAGCAGCGGCCGTAGCGGGAGGGCCGCCGAGACCCAGTACTTC.

The rearrangement links TRBV7-7 to TRBJ2-7, with D maybe TRBD2 (5 bases). This CDR3 has 14 residues. Per the germline V gene, CDR1 is SSHAT and CDR2 is FNYEAQ (reference sequence). V was shortened by 4 bases and J by 3 bases, with 13 bases between the two germline ends. CDR3 DNA sequence: TGTGCCAGCAGCTCCTCACTAGGAAACTACGAGCAGTACTTC. Residues: CASSSSLGNYEQYF.

The rearrangement joins TRBV27 to TRBJ1-4, with D maybe TRBD1 (5 bases). The CDR3 contains 16 residues. V lost 5 bases and J 4 bases, leaving 17 bases between the germline ends. CDR1 is MNHEY, CDR2 SMNVEV, per germline (reference sequence). CDR3 DNA: TGTGCCAGCAGTGGACACGGTGCTCCCAATAATGAAAAACTGTTTTTT. Its translation is CASSGHGAPNNEKLFF.

CDR3 region: CASSYGTADGPQHF. The CDR3 DNA follows: TGTGCCAGCAGTTACGGGACAGCCGACGGGCCCCAGCATTTT. The chain couples TRBV6-2 or TRBV6-3 to TRBJ1-5, with 7 positions matching TRBD1. Germline CDR1 reads MNHEY; CDR2 reads SVGEGT. J was trimmed by 9 bases and V by 2 bases; bases with no gene match: 7. This CDR3 is built from 14 residues.

This chain uses TRBV27 with TRBJ1-1, with D tentatively TRBD1 (6 bases). V was trimmed by 1 base and J by 4 bases, leaving 10 bases between them. The CDR3 contains 14 residues. CDR1 MNHEY and CDR2 SMNVEV come from the germline V gene (reference sequence). The CDR3 region is CASSLWTVGTEAFF. In DNA form, the CDR3 reads TGTGCCAGCAGTTTATGGACAGTCGGCACTGAAGCTTTCTTT.